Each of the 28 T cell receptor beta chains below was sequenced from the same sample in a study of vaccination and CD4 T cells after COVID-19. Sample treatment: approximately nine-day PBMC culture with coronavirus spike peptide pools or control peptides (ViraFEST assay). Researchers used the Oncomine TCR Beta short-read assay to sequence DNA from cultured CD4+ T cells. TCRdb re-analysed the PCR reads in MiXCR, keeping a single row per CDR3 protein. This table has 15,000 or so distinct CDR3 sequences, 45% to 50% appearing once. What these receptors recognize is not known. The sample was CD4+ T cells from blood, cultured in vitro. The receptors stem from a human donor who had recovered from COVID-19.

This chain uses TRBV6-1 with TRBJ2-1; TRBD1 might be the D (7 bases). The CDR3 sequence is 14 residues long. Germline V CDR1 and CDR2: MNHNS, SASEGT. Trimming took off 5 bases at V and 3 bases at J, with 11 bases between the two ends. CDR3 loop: CASSRQGGYNEQFF. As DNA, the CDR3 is TGTGCCAGCAGTCGGCAGGGGGGCTACAATGAGCAGTTCTTC.

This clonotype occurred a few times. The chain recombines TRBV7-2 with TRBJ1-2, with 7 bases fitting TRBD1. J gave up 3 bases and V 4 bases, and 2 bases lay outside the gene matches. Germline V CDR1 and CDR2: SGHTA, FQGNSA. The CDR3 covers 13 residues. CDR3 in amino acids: CASSSGTDYGYTF. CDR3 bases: TGTGCCAGCAGCTCTGGGACAGACTATGGCTACACCTTC.

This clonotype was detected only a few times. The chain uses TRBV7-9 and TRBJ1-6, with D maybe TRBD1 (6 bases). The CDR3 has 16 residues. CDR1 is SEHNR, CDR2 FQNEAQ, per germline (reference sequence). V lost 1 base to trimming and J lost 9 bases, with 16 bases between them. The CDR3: CASSLVSSRGSSPLHF. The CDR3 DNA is TGTGCCAGCAGCTTAGTTTCTAGCAGGGGAAGTTCACCCCTCCACTTT.

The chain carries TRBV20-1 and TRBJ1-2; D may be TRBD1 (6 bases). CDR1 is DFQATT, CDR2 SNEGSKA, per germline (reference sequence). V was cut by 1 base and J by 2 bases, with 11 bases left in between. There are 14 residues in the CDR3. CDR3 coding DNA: TGCAGTGCTAGAGCCTACAGGGAGAACTATGGCTACACCTTC. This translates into CSARAYRENYGYTF.

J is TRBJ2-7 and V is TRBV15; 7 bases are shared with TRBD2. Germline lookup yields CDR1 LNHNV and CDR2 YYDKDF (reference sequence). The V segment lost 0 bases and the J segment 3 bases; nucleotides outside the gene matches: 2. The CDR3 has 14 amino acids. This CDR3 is CATSRDPSGYEQYF. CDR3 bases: TGTGCCACCAGCAGAGACCCTAGCGGCTACGAGCAGTACTTC.

The CDR3 region has the DNA TGTGCCAGCACCGACCGTTTCTACGAGCAGTACTTC. Amino acid sequence: CASTDRFYEQYF. The J gene is TRBJ2-7, the V gene TRBV6-2 or TRBV6-3; D gene uncertain. This CDR3 contains 12 residues. CDR1 is MNHEY and CDR2 is SVGEGT in the germline V gene. The ends were cut back, 7 bases at V and 3 bases at J, with 10 bases in the middle.

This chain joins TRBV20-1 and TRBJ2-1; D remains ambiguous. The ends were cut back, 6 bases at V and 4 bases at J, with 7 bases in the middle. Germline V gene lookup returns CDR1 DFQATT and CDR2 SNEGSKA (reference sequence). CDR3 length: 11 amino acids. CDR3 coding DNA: TGCAGTGCCCCTCGGTACAATGAGCAGTTCTTC. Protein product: CSAPRYNEQFF.

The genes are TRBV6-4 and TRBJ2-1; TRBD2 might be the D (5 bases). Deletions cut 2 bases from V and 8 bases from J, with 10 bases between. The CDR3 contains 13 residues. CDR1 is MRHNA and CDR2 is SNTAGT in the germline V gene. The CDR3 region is CASSDVGSYEQFF. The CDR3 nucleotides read TGTGCCAGCAGTGACGTGGGGAGTTATGAGCAGTTCTTC.

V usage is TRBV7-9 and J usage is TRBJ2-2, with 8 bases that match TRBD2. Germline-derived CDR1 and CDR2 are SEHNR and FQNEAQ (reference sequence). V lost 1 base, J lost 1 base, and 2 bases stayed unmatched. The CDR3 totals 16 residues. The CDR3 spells CASSLERGLNTGELFF. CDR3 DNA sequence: TGTGCCAGCAGCTTAGAGCGGGGGTTGAACACCGGGGAGCTGTTTTTT.

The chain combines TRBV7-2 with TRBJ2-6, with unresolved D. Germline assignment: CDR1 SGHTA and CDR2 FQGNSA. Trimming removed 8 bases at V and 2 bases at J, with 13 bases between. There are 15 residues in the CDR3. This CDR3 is CASRPPPTGANVLTF. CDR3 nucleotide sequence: TGTGCCAGCCGCCCCCCTCCCACTGGGGCCAACGTCCTGACTTTC.

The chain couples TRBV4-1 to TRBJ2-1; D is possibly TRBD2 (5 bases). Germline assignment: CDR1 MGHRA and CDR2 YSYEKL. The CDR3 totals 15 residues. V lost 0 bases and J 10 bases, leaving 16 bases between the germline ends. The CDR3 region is CASSQERTVAREQFF. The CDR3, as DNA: TGCGCCAGCAGCCAAGAAAGAACTGTAGCGCGGGAGCAGTTCTTC.

The CDR3 spells CATSSGSVSSNQPQHF. CDR3 nucleotides: TGTGCCACCTCTTCCGGGTCAGTGAGTAGCAATCAGCCCCAGCATTTT. J is TRBJ1-5 and V is TRBV6-4, with D unclear. The CDR3 sequence is 16 residues long. The germline gives CDR1 MRHNA, CDR2 SNTAGT. Trimming left V 10 bases short and J 0 bases short, with 19 bases between.

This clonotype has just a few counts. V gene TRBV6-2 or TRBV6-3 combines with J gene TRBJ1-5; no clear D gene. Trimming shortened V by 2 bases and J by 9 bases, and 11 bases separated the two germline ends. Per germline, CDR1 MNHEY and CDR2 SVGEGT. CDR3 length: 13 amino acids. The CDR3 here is CASSYDGLLPQHF. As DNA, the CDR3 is TGTGCCAGCAGTTACGATGGCTTGTTGCCCCAGCATTTT.

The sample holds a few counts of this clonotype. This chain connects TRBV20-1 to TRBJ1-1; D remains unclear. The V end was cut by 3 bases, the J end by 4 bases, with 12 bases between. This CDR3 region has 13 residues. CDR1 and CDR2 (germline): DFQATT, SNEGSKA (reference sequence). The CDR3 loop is CSASPVVSTEAFF. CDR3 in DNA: TGCAGTGCTAGTCCCGTCGTGTCCACTGAAGCTTTCTTT.

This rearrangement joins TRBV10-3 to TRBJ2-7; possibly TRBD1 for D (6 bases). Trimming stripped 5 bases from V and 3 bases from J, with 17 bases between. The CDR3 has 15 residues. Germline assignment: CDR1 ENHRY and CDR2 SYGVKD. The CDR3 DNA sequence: TGTGCCATCAGTCCCACAGGGCCCGCTAGCTACGAGCAGTACTTC. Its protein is CAISPTGPASYEQYF.

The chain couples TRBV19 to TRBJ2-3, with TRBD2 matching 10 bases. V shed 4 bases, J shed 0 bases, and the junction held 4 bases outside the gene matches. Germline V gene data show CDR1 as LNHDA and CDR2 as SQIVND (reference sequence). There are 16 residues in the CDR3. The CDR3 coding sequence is TGTGCCAGTAGTACGATGACTAGCGGGAGCACAGATACGCAGTATTTT. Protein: CASSTMTSGSTDTQYF.

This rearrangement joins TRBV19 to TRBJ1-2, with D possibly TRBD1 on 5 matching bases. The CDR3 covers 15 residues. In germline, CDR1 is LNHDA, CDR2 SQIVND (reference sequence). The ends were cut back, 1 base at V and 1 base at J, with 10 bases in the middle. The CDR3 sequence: CASSIAAGSNYGYTF. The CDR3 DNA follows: TGTGCCAGTAGTATAGCGGCAGGGAGTAACTATGGCTACACCTTC.

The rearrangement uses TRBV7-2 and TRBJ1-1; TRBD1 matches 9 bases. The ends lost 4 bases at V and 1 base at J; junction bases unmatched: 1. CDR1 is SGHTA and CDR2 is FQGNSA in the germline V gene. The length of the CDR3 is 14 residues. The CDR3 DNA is TGTGCCAGCAGCTCGGGACAGGGGAACACTGAAGCTTTCTTT. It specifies CASSSGQGNTEAFF.

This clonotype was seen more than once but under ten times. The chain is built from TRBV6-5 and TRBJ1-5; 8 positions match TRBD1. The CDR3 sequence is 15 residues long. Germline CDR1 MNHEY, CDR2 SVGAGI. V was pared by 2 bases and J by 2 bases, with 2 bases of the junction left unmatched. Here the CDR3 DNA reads TGTGCCAGCAGTTACCCGACAGGGGGCAATCAGCCCCAGCATTTT. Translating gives CASSYPTGGNQPQHF.

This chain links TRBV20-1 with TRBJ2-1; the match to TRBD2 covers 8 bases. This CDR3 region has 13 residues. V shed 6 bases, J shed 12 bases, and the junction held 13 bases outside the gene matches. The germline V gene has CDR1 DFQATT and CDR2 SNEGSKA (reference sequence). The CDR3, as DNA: TGCAGTGCACGTCCGGGACTAGGGGTAGGGCAGTTCTTC. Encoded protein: CSARPGLGVGQFF.

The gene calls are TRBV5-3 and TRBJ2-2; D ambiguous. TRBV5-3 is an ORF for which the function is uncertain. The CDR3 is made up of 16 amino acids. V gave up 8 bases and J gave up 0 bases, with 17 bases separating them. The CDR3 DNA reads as TGTGCCAGCAGCCTACGCGTTATAACGAACACCGGGGAGCTGTTTTTT. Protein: CASSLRVITNTGELFF.

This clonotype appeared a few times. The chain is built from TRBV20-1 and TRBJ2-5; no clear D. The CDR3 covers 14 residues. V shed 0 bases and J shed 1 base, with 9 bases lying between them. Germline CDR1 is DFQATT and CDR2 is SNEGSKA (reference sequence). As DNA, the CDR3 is TGCAGTGCTAGAGATCCAGCCCTCCAAGAGACCCAGTACTTC. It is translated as CSARDPALQETQYF.

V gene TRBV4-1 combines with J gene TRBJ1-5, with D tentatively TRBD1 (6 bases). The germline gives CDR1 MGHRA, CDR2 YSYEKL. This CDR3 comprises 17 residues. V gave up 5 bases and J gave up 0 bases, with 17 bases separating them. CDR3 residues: CASSYSGTTYSNQPQHF. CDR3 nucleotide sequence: TGCGCCAGCAGCTACTCCGGGACAACCTATAGCAATCAGCCCCAGCATTTT.

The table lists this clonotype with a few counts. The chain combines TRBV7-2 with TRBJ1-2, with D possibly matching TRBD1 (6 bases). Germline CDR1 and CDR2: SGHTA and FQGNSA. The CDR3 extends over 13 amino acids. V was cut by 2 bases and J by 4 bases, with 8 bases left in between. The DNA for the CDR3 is TGTGCCAGCAGCTTATCGGGGGCCTATGGCTACACCTTC. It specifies CASSLSGAYGYTF.

CDR3 nucleotides: TGTGCCAGCAGTGTCTCGACTGGCTACACCTTC. Protein: CASSVSTGYTF. V and J are TRBV2 and TRBJ1-2; no reliable D call. CDR1 and CDR2 from the germline V gene are SNHLY and FYNNEI. V dropped 4 bases and J dropped 7 bases, with 7 bases sitting between them. The CDR3 totals 11 residues.

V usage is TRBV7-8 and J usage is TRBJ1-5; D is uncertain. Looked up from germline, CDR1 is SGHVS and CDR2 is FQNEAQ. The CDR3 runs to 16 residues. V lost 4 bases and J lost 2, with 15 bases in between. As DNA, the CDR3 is TGTGCCAGCAGCTCGTCGATCGCTGGAGGCAATCAGCCCCAGCATTTT. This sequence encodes CASSSSIAGGNQPQHF.

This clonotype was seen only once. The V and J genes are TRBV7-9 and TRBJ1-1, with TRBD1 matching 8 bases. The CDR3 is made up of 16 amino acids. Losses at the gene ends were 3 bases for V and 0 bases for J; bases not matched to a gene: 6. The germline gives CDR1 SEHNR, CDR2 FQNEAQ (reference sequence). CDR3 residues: CASSFWRDRLNTEAFF. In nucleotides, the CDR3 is TGTGCCAGCAGCTTCTGGAGGGACAGGTTGAACACTGAAGCTTTCTTT.

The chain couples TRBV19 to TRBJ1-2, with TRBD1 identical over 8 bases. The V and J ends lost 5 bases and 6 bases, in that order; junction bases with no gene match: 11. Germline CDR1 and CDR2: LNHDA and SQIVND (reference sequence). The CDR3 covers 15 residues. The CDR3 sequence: CASSRTGMAPNGYTF. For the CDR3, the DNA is TGTGCCAGTAGTCGGACAGGGATGGCCCCTAATGGCTACACCTTC.